These T cell receptor beta chains were read from a single sample in a study of blood T cell repertoires in COVID-19. Method: immunoSEQ multiplex PCR; TCRdb's copy keeps in-frame clones and lacks some. The table shows roughly 20,000 clones, with approximately 90% occurring only once. The specimen sequenced was peripheral blood. The receptor source for this set is a human donor in a cohort sampled during active COVID-19. Each CDR3 is given with its conserved first and last residue. The D gene is left open where the match is weak. Size is omitted from some rows. Given values are once, few, many or a class for expanded clones.

v_call	j_call	d_call	clone_size	cdr3_nt	cdr3_aa
TRBV4-2	TRBJ1-4	.	.	TGTGCCAGCAGCCAAGTCGCAGGGTCTAATGAAAAACTGTTTTTT	CASSQVAGSNEKLFF
TRBV18	TRBJ1-1	TRBD1	.	TGTGCCAGCTCGCTCCGGGACAGGGGCACTGAAGCTTTCTTT	CASSLRDRGTEAFF
TRBV7-2	TRBJ1-2	TRBD1	.	TGTGCCAGCATTACAGGACAGGGAAGCTTTGGCTACACCTTC	CASITGQGSFGYTF
TRBV7-2	TRBJ2-1	.	.	TGTGCCAGCAGCTTAGGATTTGGCGGAGCCTACAATGAGCAGTTCTTC	CASSLGFGGAYNEQFF
TRBV3-1/TRBV3-2	TRBJ1-3	.	.	TGTGCCAGCAGCCAAGATTTGGACAGTAGGAAAGGAAACACCATATATTTT	CASSQDLDSRKGNTIYF
TRBV3-1/TRBV3-2	TRBJ2-1	.	.	TGTGCCAGCAGCCCGAGGTCCGGGAATGAGCAGTTCTTC	CASSPRSGNEQFF
TRBV5-6	TRBJ2-7	.	.	TGTGCCAGCAGCTTGGCTCTCGAGCAGTACTTC	CASSLALEQYF
TRBV4-3	TRBJ1-1	.	.	TGCGCCAGCAGCCAAGATCGGGGGGTCGGTCAGCCGAACGCTGAAGCTTTCTTT	CASSQDRGVGQPNAEAFF
TRBV27	TRBJ2-3	.	.	TGTGCCAGCAGTTCGCCCGCTACAGGTGGGGCCCGGAGGGCAGATACGCAGTATTTT	CASSSPATGGARRADTQYF
TRBV6-8	TRBJ2-2	.	.	TGTGCCAGCAGCATGACAGCGAACACCGGGGAGCTGTTTTTT	CASSMTANTGELFF
TRBV11-2	TRBJ2-3	TRBD1	once	TGTGCCAGCAGCTTCGGACCGTTTAGGGGGCAGGGGGATACGCAGTATTTT	CASSFGPFRGQGDTQYF
TRBV27	TRBJ2-1	TRBD1	.	TGTGCCAGCAGGGGGGACAGGGGGCATTACAATGAGCAGTTCTTC	CASRGDRGHYNEQFF
TRBV6-2/TRBV6-3	TRBJ1-4	TRBD1	.	TGTGCCAGCAGTTACTTGGGACAGCCGATGTTTTTT	CASSYLGQPMFF
TRBV23-1	TRBJ2-5	TRBD2	.	TGCGCCAGCAGTCAATCGCGTCTTAGCGGGAGGCCCCCACCCCAAGAGACCCAGTACTTC	CASSQSRLSGRPPPQETQYF
TRBV7-8	TRBJ1-6	.	once	TGTGCCAGCACCCCCTCGCGCCGCACGGGACTGAATTCACCCCTCCACTTT	CASTPSRRTGLNSPLHF
TRBV7-2	TRBJ1-2	.	.	TGTGCCAGCAGCTCGGACACCTATGGCTACACCTTC	CASSSDTYGYTF
TRBV20-1	TRBJ1-5	.	.	TGCAGTGCTACTGACAGTGCCAAGCAGCCCCAGCATTTT	CSATDSAKQPQHF
TRBV9	TRBJ2-7	.	.	TGTGCCAGCAGCGTCCAACCCGGGACATCCTACGAGCAGTACTTC	CASSVQPGTSYEQYF
TRBV2	TRBJ1-6	.	few	TGTGCCAGCAGTGAAACTGCGGGCCCCCTGATCGGCTCACCCCTCCACTTT	CASSETAGPLIGSPLHF
TRBV5-4	TRBJ2-1	TRBD2	.	TGTGCCAGCAGCTTGGGAGCGGGGGGAACAATATACAATGAGCAGTTCTTC	CASSLGAGGTIYNEQFF
TRBV5-6	TRBJ1-2	TRBD1	once	TGTGCCAGCAGCTCGGGGTGGGGGACAGGCGGCTACACCTTC	CASSSGWGTGGYTF
TRBV7-2	TRBJ2-1	TRBD2	.	TGTGCCAGCAGCCTCACCAATGGGCTAGCGGGAATGGGTGAGCAGTTCTTC	CASSLTNGLAGMGEQFF
TRBV28	TRBJ1-1	.	.	TGTGCCAGCAGACCAGGGATTTTGAACACTGAAGCTTTCTTT	CASRPGILNTEAFF
TRBV28	TRBJ2-2	TRBD2	.	TGTGCCAGCAGTTTGGGTCAGGGAGGGCGAGCCGGGGAGCTGTTTTTT	CASSLGQGGRAGELFF
TRBV7-9	TRBJ1-1	.	.	TGTGCCAGCAGCTTCGGTTATCAGGGCTCGAGTAGCACTGAAGCTTTCTTT	CASSFGYQGSSSTEAFF
TRBV15	TRBJ2-1	TRBD1	.	TGTGCCACCAGCAGAGATGTGCAGACAGGGGTCAATGAGCAGTTCTTC	CATSRDVQTGVNEQFF
TRBV3-1/TRBV3-2	TRBJ1-2	.	.	TGTGCCAGCAGCCAAGGGTTCGGCTATGGCTACACCTTC	CASSQGFGYGYTF
TRBV19	TRBJ1-1	.	once	TGTGCCAGTAGTCTTCCCCTTATGAACACTGAAGCTTTCTTT	CASSLPLMNTEAFF
TRBV28	TRBJ1-2	TRBD1	.	TGTGCCAGCAGTTTTCGGGACAGCACGTCAGGATACTATGGCTACACCTTC	CASSFRDSTSGYYGYTF
TRBV29-1	TRBJ2-5	.	.	TGCAGCGTTGGTGAACAGAAAGAGACCCAGTACTTC	CSVGEQKETQYF
TRBV9	TRBJ2-7	.	once	TGTGCCAGCAGTGCCGGACTGGAACCGAGCTCCTACGAGCAGTACTTC	CASSAGLEPSSYEQYF
TRBV6-5	TRBJ2-2	.	.	TGTGCCAGCAGGGGGAGACCAAACACCGGGGAGCTGTTTTTT	CASRGRPNTGELFF
TRBV28	TRBJ2-2	TRBD1	.	TGTGCCAGCGGCGCGCCTCAGGGGGCAGCGCTCGGCGGGGAGCTGTTTTTT	CASGAPQGAALGGELFF
TRBV7-9	TRBJ2-3	.	.	TGTGCCAGCGTTCCTTCGGGGACTAGCACAGATACGCAGTATTTT	CASVPSGTSTDTQYF
TRBV5-5	TRBJ2-1	TRBD2	.	TGTGCCAGCAGAAATAGGACTAGCGGTTACTCCTACAATGAGCAGTTCTTC	CASRNRTSGYSYNEQFF
TRBV30	TRBJ2-5	.	.	TGTGCCTGGGAAGGGGTGGGGAAGGAGACCCAGTACTTC	CAWEGVGKETQYF
TRBV9	TRBJ2-3	TRBD2	.	TGTGCCAGCAGCGGGGACTACTACACAGATACGCAGTATTTT	CASSGDYYTDTQYF
TRBV6-5	TRBJ2-3	.	.	TGTGCCAGCAGTTACCAACGGGGTCACACAGATACGCAGTATTTT	CASSYQRGHTDTQYF
TRBV5-1	TRBJ2-3	TRBD2	.	TGCGCCAGCAGCTTGGGAGCGGGACCTACAGATACGCAGTATTTT	CASSLGAGPTDTQYF
TRBV7-3	TRBJ2-1	TRBD2	.	TGTGCCAGCAGCTTGGGACTAGCGGGAGTCAATGAGCAGTTCTTC	CASSLGLAGVNEQFF
TRBV6-5	TRBJ2-1	TRBD2	.	TGTGCCAGCCGCGGACTAGCGGGCTCCTACAATGAGCAGTTCTTC	CASRGLAGSYNEQFF
TRBV28	TRBJ2-3	TRBD2	.	TGTGCCAGCACCAAGGCGACTAGCCTTGGTGCAGATACGCAGTATTTT	CASTKATSLGADTQYF
TRBV9	TRBJ2-3	TRBD2	.	TGTGCCAGCAGCACGGGACTAGCGGAGAGCACAGATACGCAGTATTTT	CASSTGLAESTDTQYF
TRBV6-2/TRBV6-3	TRBJ1-2	TRBD1	once	TGTGCCAGCAGTCTTCAGGGGGGATTCTATGGCTACACCTTC	CASSLQGGFYGYTF
TRBV29-1	TRBJ2-7	TRBD1	.	TGCAGCGCCTTGACGGACAGGGCCGAGCAGTACTTC	CSALTDRAEQYF
TRBV6-4	TRBJ2-1	TRBD2	.	TGTGCCAGCAGTGACCGGCCGACTAGCGGGAGAGACTACAATGAGCAGTTCTTC	CASSDRPTSGRDYNEQFF
TRBV28	TRBJ1-2	TRBD1	once	TGTGCCAGCAGTTTAGGGACAGGGAACTATGGCTACACCTTC	CASSLGTGNYGYTF
TRBV6-2/TRBV6-3	TRBJ2-6	.	few	TGTGCCAGCAGTTACCAGGAGGGGTCCGGGGCCAACGTCCTGACTTTC	CASSYQEGSGANVLTF
TRBV5-4	TRBJ2-5	TRBD2	.	TGTGCCAGCAGCTTTGGACTAGCGGGAGAAGAGACCCAGTACTTC	CASSFGLAGEETQYF
TRBV28	TRBJ1-2	TRBD1	.	TGTGCCAGCAGTGAAGGACAGGGGGCCGTCTATGGCTACACCTTC	CASSEGQGAVYGYTF
TRBV4-3	TRBJ2-3	TRBD2	.	TGCGCCAGCAGCCAAGAGGTGGCGGGAGGGCCGGATACGCAGTATTTT	CASSQEVAGGPDTQYF
TRBV6-5	TRBJ1-1	.	.	TGTGCCAGCAGAGAGACAAGGAACACTGAAGCTTTCTTT	CASRETRNTEAFF
TRBV3-1/TRBV3-2	TRBJ1-1	.	.	TGTGCCAGCAGCCAAACCGACAAGAACACTGAAGCTTTCTTT	CASSQTDKNTEAFF
TRBV30	TRBJ2-5	.	.	TGTGCCTGGAGGGAGGAGACCCAGTACTTC	CAWREETQYF